The present TCR beta chain was sequenced within a study of blood T cell repertoires in COVID-19. Study-wide background: T cells, B-cell-depleted T cells, or PBMCs provided the cDNA or gDNA that served as material.

This CDR3 is built from 14 residues. Germline CDR1 reads LGHDT; CDR2 reads YNNKEL (reference sequence). With 5 bases removed from V and 4 bases from J, the gap between germline ends came to 14 bases. As originally analysed: Reference gene primer amplification yielded estimated nucleated cell counts. Assay used: immunoSEQ multiplex PCR; TCRdb lists only in-frame clones, some missing. V and J calls and clone size come straight from that table; D and trimming were deduced from the DNA. Of roughly 8,000 clones in the sample, around 88% were seen once. This clone was detected once. The gene calls are TRBV3-1 (or the pseudogene TRBV3-2) and TRBJ1-1, with a possible D match to TRBD1 (5 bases). The clonotype originates from a woman in her sixties or seventies with active COVID-19. Sequenced material: peripheral blood. CDR3: CASSGGDQSTEAFF. The CDR3 DNA follows: TGTGCCAGCAGCGGGGGGGACCAGAGCACTGAAGCTTTCTTT.